This T cell receptor (beta chain) was recovered during a study of shared T cell receptors in the human thymus. The junction had 6 bases not matched to a gene; V was cut back by 4 bases and J by 2 bases. Germline loops: CDR1 SGHRS, CDR2 YFSETQ. The CDR3 length is 15 residues. Using immunoSEQ multiplex PCR, the repertoire was profiled, and TCRdb retains in-frame clones only, with some absent. The repertoire includes more than 550,000 clones, 80% to 90% of them detected once, and 0.0095% to 0.011% sits in the top ten. These same data were also listed under a study on human thymus T cells. This second study notes: The donor group consisted of healthy Finnish infants who were having corrective surgery for congenital heart defects. Thymic material originated from resections removed in the course of corrective heart surgery. V and J genes seemed to be used with bias in thymic and blood repertoires. Related research reported highly overlapping thymic repertoires among unrelated individuals.

This clonotype was obtained from a girl less than two years old with a congenital heart defect. The sequenced sample was thymocytes. The genes are TRBV5-1 and TRBJ2-3; 8 nucleotides align to TRBD1. The CDR3 nucleotides are TGCGCCAGCAGCAGACCGGGACAGGCCACAGATACGCAGTATTTT. It codes for CASSRPGQATDTQYF.